This T cell receptor beta chain was sequenced during a study of spatial heterogeneity in lung cancer. For the study at large: The study consistently detected more beta-chain than alpha-chain sequences.

This clonotype appeared many times. Sample time point: sample taken at primary tumor resection. Researchers sequenced whole RNA taken from tumor, nontumor lung or frozen PBMC without sorting. Every molecule of TCR cDNA had its own unique molecular identifier. In TCRdb, the 5' RACE reads were re-called with MiXCR into one record per CDR3 protein. The table records a few thousand distinct CDR3 sequences, over 12% of them present only once. The CDR3 sequence is 14 residues long. V was shortened by 3 bases and J by 3 bases, with 9 bases between the two germline ends. The V gene's germline CDR1 is SGHVS and CDR2 FQNEAQ.

The rearrangement links TRBV7-8 to TRBJ1-5, with D maybe TRBD1 (5 bases). The specimen was normal lung tissue next to the tumor, collected at surgery. This sequence originates from a male donor with early-stage non-small cell lung cancer. For the CDR3, the DNA is TGTGCCAGCAGCTTGGGGACGGACAATCAGCCCCAGCATTTT. Protein product: CASSLGTDNQPQHF.